This T cell receptor (beta chain) was recovered during a study of cytomegalovirus exposure and HLA in healthy donors. The PCR made use of 60 Vbeta and 13 Jbeta primers. This table comes from immunoSEQ multiplex PCR, and its TCRdb copy is limited to in-frame clones, with some not included. The sample comprises about 140,000 clones, about 76% of which are singletons, and more than 3% rests with the top ten. V was pared by 5 bases and J by 8 bases, with 10 bases of the junction left unmatched. Germline V lookup: CDR1 MDHEN, CDR2 SYDVKM. The CDR3 sequence is 15 residues long. This chain joins TRBV28 and TRBJ1-4; 8 positions match TRBD1. Sequencing was carried out using PBMCs. This receptor was taken from a man younger than 30 in good health and CMV-seronegative. CDR3 region: CASSTLQGGVEKLFF. CDR3 coding DNA: TGTGCCAGCAGTACCTTACAGGGGGGGGTCGAAAAACTGTTTTTT.